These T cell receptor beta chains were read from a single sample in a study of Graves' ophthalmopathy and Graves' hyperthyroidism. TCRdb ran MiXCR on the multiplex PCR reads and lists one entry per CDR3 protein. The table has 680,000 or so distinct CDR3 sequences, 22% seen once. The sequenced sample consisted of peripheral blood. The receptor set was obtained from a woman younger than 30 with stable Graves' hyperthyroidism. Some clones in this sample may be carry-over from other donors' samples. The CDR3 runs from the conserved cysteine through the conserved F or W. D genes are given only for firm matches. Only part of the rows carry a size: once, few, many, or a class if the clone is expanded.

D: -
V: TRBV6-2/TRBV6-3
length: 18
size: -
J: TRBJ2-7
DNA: TGTGCCAGCAGTTCCCGATTCCACACAGGGCGATGGGCCTACGAGCAGTACTTC
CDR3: CASSSRFHTGRWAYEQYF

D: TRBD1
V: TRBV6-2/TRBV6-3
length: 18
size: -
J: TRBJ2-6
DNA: TGTGCCAGCTCACTATCAGGGGGCGCTGCTTCTGGGGCCAACGTCCTGACTTTC
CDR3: CASSLSGGAASGANVLTF

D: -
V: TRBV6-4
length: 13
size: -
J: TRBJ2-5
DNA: TGTGCCAGCCGAAGAACCCTGCAAGAGACCAAGTACTTC
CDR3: CASRRTLQETKYF

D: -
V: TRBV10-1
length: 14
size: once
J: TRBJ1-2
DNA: TGCGCCTCCTCGTGGTACAGCCACCTCTATGGCTACACCTTC
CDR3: CASSWYSHLYGYTF

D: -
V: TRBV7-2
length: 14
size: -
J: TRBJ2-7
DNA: TGTGCCAGCAGCCTGAATCACCCCGGATACGAGCAGTACTTC
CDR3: CASSLNHPGYEQYF

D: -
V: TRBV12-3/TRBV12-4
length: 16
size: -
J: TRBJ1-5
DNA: TGTGCCAGCAGTTCAGGTTTTTTTCGGGGAAATCAGCCCCAGCATTTT
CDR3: CASSSGFFRGNQPQHF

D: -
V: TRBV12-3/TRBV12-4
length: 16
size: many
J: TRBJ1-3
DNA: TGTGCCAGCAGTTCGAATCCGGGAGTCTCTGGAAACACCATATATTTT
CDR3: CASSSNPGVSGNTIYF

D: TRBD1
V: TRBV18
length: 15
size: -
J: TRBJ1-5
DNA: TGTGCCAGCTCCCGAGGGACAGGGACGGGACAGCCCCAGCATTTT
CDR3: CASSRGTGTGQPQHF

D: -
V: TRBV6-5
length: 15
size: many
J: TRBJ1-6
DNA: TGTGCCAGCAGTTACTCAGACGGGGAAAATTCACCCCTCCACTTT
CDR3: CASSYSDGENSPLHF

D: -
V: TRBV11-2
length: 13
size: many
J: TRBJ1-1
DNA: TGTGCCAGCAGCCCCGCAGGGTGGGCTGAAGCTTTCTTT
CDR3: CASSPAGWAEAFF

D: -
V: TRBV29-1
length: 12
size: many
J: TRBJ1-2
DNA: TGCAGCGTTGTAGGACACTACTATGGCTACACCTTC
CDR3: CSVVGHYYGYTF

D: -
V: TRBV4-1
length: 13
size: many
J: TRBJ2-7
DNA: TGCGCCAGCAGCGTCCCTGGGGGGTACGAGCAGTACTTC
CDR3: CASSVPGGYEQYF

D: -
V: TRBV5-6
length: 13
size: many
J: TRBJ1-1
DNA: TGTGCCAGCAGCTTAGGGGTAACCAATTTGGCTTTCTTT
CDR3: CASSLGVTNLAFF

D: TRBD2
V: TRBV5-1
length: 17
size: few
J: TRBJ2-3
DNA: TGCGCCAGCAGCTTGGCTGGGTCGGGGGGAGGCACAGATACGCAGTATTTT
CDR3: CASSLAGSGGGTDTQYF

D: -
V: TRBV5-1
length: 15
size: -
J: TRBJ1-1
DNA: TGCGCCAGCAGCCCGGGATGGGGTGAGTGGACTGAAGCTTTCTTT
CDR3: CASSPGWGEWTEAFF

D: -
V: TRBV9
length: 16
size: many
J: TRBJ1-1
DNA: TGTGCCAGCAGCGTAGCTGCCCACCAACCAAACACTGAAGCTTTCTTT
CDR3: CASSVAAHQPNTEAFF

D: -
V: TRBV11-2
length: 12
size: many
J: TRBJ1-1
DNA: TGTGCCAGCAGCTTAGATCAGGGGTGGGCTTTCTTT
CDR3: CASSLDQGWAFF

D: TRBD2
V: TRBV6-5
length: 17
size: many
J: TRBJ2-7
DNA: TGTGCCAGCAGTTACTCGTACCTAGCGGGAGGCTCCTACGAGCAGTACTTC
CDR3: CASSYSYLAGGSYEQYF

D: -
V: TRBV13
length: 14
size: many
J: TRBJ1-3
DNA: TGTGCCAGCAGCATCCCGAGGGCTGGAAACACCATATATTTT
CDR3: CASSIPRAGNTIYF

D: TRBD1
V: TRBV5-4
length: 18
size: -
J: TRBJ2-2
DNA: TGTGCCAGCAGCTTGGCCGGGACAGGGTGGGGGAACACCGGGGAGCTGCTTTTT
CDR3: CASSLAGTGWGNTGELLF

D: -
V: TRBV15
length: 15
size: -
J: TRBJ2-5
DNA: TGTGCCACCAGCAGAAAGACCCAATGGAGCTCCACCCAGTACTTC
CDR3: CATSRKTQWSSTQYF

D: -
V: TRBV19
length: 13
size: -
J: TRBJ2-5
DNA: TGTGCCAGTAATGGTCGGGGCTTGGAGACCCAGTACTTC
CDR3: CASNGRGLETQYF

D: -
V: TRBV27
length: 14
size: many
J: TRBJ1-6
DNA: TGTGCCAGCAGTTGGGACGGAGTGAGGGCACCCCTCCACTTT
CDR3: CASSWDGVRAPLHF

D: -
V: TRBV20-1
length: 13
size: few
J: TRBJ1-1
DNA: TGCAGTGCTAGGGCCCAGGTAGACACTGAAGCTTTCTTT
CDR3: CSARAQVDTEAFF

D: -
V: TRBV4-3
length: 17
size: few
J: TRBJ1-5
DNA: TGCGCCAGCAGCCAAGATTGGCCGACCTTTAGCAATCAGCCCCAGCATTTT
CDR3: CASSQDWPTFSNQPQHF

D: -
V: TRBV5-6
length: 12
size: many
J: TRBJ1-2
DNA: TGTGCCAGCAGCGCCGGAGGCGGTGGCTACACCTTC
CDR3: CASSAGGGGYTF

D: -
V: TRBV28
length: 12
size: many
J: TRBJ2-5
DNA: TGTGCCAGCAGCTTAAGTCGTGAGACCCAGTACTTC
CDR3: CASSLSRETQYF

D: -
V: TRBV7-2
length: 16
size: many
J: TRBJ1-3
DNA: TGTGCCAGCAGCTTAGGGCCGGGGAACTCTGGAAACACCATATATTTT
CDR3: CASSLGPGNSGNTIYF

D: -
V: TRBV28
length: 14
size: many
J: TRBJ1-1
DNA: TGTGCCAGCAGTTTATTAGGGAGGAACACTGAAGCTTTCTTT
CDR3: CASSLLGRNTEAFF

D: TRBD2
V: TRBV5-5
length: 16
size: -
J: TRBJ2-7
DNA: TGTGCCAGCAGCTTGGCCTCCGGGAGGAGGCACTACGAGCAGTACTTC
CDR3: CASSLASGRRHYEQYF

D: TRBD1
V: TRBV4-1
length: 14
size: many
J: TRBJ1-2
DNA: TGCGCCAGCAGCCACAGGGGGAGTAACTATGGCTACACCTTC
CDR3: CASSHRGSNYGYTF

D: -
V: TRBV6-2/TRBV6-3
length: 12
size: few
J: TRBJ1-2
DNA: TGTGCCAGCATGAATCAGGCCTATGGCTACACCTTC
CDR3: CASMNQAYGYTF

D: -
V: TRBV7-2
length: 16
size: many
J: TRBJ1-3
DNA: TGTGCCAGCAGCTTAAGCGTGAGCGGGACTGGAAACACCATATATTTT
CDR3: CASSLSVSGTGNTIYF